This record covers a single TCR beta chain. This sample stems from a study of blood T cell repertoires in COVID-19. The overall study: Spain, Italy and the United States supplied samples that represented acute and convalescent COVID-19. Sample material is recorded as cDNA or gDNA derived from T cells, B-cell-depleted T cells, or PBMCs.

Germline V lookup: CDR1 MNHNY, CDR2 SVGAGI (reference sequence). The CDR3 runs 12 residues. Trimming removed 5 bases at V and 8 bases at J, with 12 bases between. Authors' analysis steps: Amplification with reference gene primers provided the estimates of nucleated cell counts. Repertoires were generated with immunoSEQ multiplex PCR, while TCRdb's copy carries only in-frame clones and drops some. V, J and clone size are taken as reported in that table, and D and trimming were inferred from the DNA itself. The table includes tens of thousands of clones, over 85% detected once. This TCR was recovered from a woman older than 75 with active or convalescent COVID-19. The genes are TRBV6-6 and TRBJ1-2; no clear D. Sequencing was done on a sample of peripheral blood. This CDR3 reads CASSPPGRGYTF. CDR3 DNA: TGTGCCAGCAGTCCACCTGGGAGGGGCTACACCTTC.